This TCR beta chain was captured by sequencing in a study of immune characterization of retroperitoneal liposarcoma. This clonotype was observed a handful of times. TCRdb processed the PCR reads anew with MiXCR; each CDR3 protein has one entry. The sample lists roughly 10,000 distinct CDR3 sequences; roughly 25% were seen once. The sample comprised tumor tissue. The TCR was taken from a female donor with retroperitoneal liposarcoma.

The CDR3 DNA follows: TGTGCCAGCAGCTTAGGGACTAGCGGTCTTAATGAGCAGTACTTC. Protein product: CASSLGTSGLNEQYF. The chain employs TRBV11-2 and TRBJ2-4; 10 bases match TRBD2. Germline CDR1 and CDR2: SGHAT and FQNNGV. The CDR3 consists of 15 residues. The V and J ends lost 1 base and 13 bases, in that order; junction bases with no gene match: 10.